This paragraph reports one TCR beta chain. What it recognizes is unknown. PCR used 60 Vbeta primers and 13 Jbeta primers. Clones were read by immunoSEQ multiplex PCR, and TCRdb kept only the in-frame ones, dropping some. In the table there are approximately 120,000 clones, around two thirds of which are singletons. The data belong to a study of cytomegalovirus exposure and HLA in healthy donors. Each donor was nominally healthy when sampled (though unrecorded immune exposures were likely). Trimming removed 6 bases from V and 1 base from J, with 10 bases in between. The CDR3 is 14 residues long. Germline loops: CDR1 SNHLY, CDR2 FYNNEI. Study outcomes and limitations: A few of the chains that were CMV-associated were confirmed in vitro to be specific for CMV antigens. The study carried out a later analysis of TCR beta sequences. It associated approximately 15,000 of them with specific HLA alleles at a false discovery rate of 0.05.

This chain joins TRBV2 and TRBJ1-3; tentatively, D is TRBD1 (5 bases). The specimen sequenced was PBMCs. The receptor comes from a man aged 60-69 years in good health and CMV-seropositive. The CDR3 DNA reads TGTGCCAGCAGAGCCGGGACTTCTGGAAACACCATATATTTT. Its translation is CASRAGTSGNTIYF. Full variable domain (outside the CDR3, taken from reference TRBV2 and TRBJ1-3): EPEVTQTPSHQVTQMGQEVILRCVPISNHLYFYWYRQILGQKVEFLVSFYNNEISEKSEIFDDQFSVERPDGSNFTLKIRSTKLEDSAMYFCASRAGTSGNTIYFGEGSWLTVV.